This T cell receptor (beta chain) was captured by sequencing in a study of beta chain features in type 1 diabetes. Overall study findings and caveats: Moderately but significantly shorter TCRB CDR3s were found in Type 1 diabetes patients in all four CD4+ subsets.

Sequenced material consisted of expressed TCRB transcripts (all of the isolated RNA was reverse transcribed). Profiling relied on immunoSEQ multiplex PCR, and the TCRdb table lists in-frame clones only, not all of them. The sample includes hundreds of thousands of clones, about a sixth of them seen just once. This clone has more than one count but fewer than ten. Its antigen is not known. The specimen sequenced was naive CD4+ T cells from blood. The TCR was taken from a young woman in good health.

The CDR3 bases are TGTGCCAGCAGCCTGGGGCGCCAAGAGACCCAGTACTTC. Residues: CASSLGRQETQYF. The chain links TRBV5-6 to TRBJ2-5, with D possibly matching TRBD1 (5 bases). The germline V and J ends were trimmed by 4 bases and 1 base, with 8 bases remaining between them. Germline loops: CDR1 SGHDT, CDR2 YYEEEE. The CDR3 loop spans 13 amino acids. Together with reference TRBV5-6 and TRBJ2-5, the CDR3 gives the full variable domain: DAGVTQSPTHLIKTRGQQVTLRCSPKSGHDTVSWYQQALGQGPQFIFQYYEEEERQRGNFPDRFSGHQFPNYSSELNVNALLLGDSALYLCASSLGRQETQYFGPGTRLLVL.